This T cell receptor (beta chain) was recovered during a study of T cells in Graves' hyperthyroidism and ophthalmopathy. This clonotype was observed a few times. V lost 6 bases and J lost 0; bases outside the gene matches: 15. This CDR3 has 19 amino acids. The germline CDR1 and CDR2 sequences are MNHNS and SASEGT. There were TCR beta CDR3 regions amplified from RNA transcripts. Initially, a first-round RT-PCR of the TCR CDR3 employed the HTBI primer set. MiXCR, applied by TCRdb to the multiplex PCR reads, yields one record per CDR3 protein. Of about 360,000 distinct CDR3 sequences listed, 25% are singletons.

Sequencing used blood. The V call is TRBV6-1, the J call TRBJ2-7; 12 nucleotides align to TRBD2. This sequence originates from a man between 45 and 60 years old with Graves' hyperthyroidism. CDR3 coding DNA: TGTGCCAGCAGGGGCCGGTCTAGCGGGAGGGCCGGGAGCTCCTACGAGCAGTACTTC. It translates to CASRGRSSGRAGSSYEQYF.